Each of the 12 T cell receptor beta chains below was sequenced from the same sample in a study of spatial heterogeneity in lung cancer (dated by TCRdb to between 2019 and 2020). These receptors have no identified antigens. Reading the label with the study, this specimen's time point is: sample taken at primary tumor resection. Libraries were made using 5' RACE. Sequencing was carried out with a NextSeq 500. The public sequencing data were trimmed at Q25 with fastp and processed into clonotypes with MiXCR by TCRdb, which kept only in-frame beta chains. Rows are combined by CDR3 protein, so each entry shows the most common genes and DNA. For this sample there are about 4,900 distinct CDR3 sequences; roughly 30% appear just once. The top ten clones comprise roughly 15% of the sample. Overall study results and their limits: The tumor nonsynonymous mutation count correlated with the number of expanded alpha and beta TCRs within the tumor.

The sequences come from lung tumor tissue, collected at surgery. These receptors were obtained from a male donor with early-stage non-small cell lung cancer.

Sample share makes this clonotype medium-sized (0.01 to 0.1%). The chain links TRBV7-2 to TRBJ2-1, with 7 nucleotides matching TRBD1. The CDR3 covers 15 residues. Germline V CDR1 and CDR2: SGHTA, FQGNSA. J lost 1 base, V lost 4 bases, and 4 bases had no gene match. CDR3 sequence (DNA): TGTGCCAGCAGCTCCGAGGGACAGTCCTACAATGAGCAGTTCTTC. This translates into CASSSEGQSYNEQFF.

This clonotype came up a few times. This sequence joins TRBV27 and TRBJ2-3, with a tentative D call TRBD2 (5 bases). Trimming removed 6 bases at V and 5 bases at J, with 21 bases between. Looked up from germline, CDR1 is MNHEY and CDR2 is SMNVEV (reference sequence). The CDR3 extends over 16 amino acids. The CDR3 region has the DNA TGTGCCAGCAGCTTGAGGGTCGGACCCGTAGTAGATACGCAGTATTTT. Translating gives CASSLRVGPVVDTQYF.

Within the sample, this clonotype is medium-sized. The chain links TRBV5-1 to TRBJ1-2; D is undetermined. CDR1 is SGHRS, CDR2 YFSETQ, per germline. Trimming took 2 bases from V and 4 from J, leaving 6 bases between them. The CDR3 spans 12 residues. This CDR3 is CASSFEAYGYTF. In DNA form, the CDR3 reads TGCGCCAGCAGCTTTGAAGCCTATGGCTACACCTTC. The full variable domain, its missing parts supplied by reference TRBV5-1 and TRBJ1-2, is KAGVTQTPRYLIKTRGQQVTLSCSPISGHRSVSWYQQTPGQGLQFLFEYFSETQRNKGNFPGRFSGRQFSNSRSEMNVSTLELGDSALYLCASSFEAYGYTFGSGTRLTVV.

This clonotype qualifies as medium-sized. The chain uses TRBV20-1 and TRBJ2-7; TRBD1 agrees at 10 bases. CDR3 length: 13 residues. Germline CDR1 reads DFQATT; CDR2 reads SNEGSKA (reference sequence). The V gene end was trimmed by 4 bases and the J gene end by 4 bases; junction bases not matched to a gene: 4. Written as DNA, the CDR3 is TGCAGTGCTAACCGGGACAGGGGTTACGAGCAGTACTTC. Translation: CSANRDRGYEQYF.

V usage is TRBV7-6 and J usage is TRBJ2-6; TRBD1 matches at 7 bases. CDR3 length equals 17 residues. Germline CDR1 reads SGHVS; CDR2 reads FNYEAQ. V was pared by 3 bases and J by 0 bases, with 5 bases of the junction left unmatched. In nucleotides, the CDR3 is TGTGCCAGCAGCTTCGGGACAGCCGTCTCTGGGGCCAACGTCCTGACTTTC. Translation gives CASSFGTAVSGANVLTF.

This clonotype is medium-sized by share. This rearrangement joins TRBV5-4 to TRBJ2-7, with D possibly called TRBD1 or TRBD2 (5 bases each). Germline V gene lookup returns CDR1 SGHNT and CDR2 YYREEE (reference sequence). V lost 4 bases to trimming and J lost 0 bases, with 17 bases between them. This CDR3 has 16 residues. CDR3 nucleotide sequence: TGTGCCAGCAGCCGATTTCCGGGGCCTAGCTCCTACGAGCAGTACTTC. This codes for CASSRFPGPSSYEQYF.

The CDR3 DNA reads as TGTGCCACCAGTGATCACACTGGCGGCCGTACGCAGTATTTT. Translation gives CATSDHTGGRTQYF. The chain links TRBV24-1 to TRBJ2-3; D remains ambiguous. The CDR3 is 14 amino acids. The V gene lost 3 bases and the J gene lost 8 bases, with 14 bases spanning the gap. The germline gives CDR1 KGHDR, CDR2 SFDVKD.

The chain links TRBV30 to TRBJ1-4; TRBD1 matches at 7 bases. Per germline, CDR1 GTSNPN and CDR2 SVGIG (reference sequence). The junction had 13 bases not matched to a gene; V was cut back by 7 bases and J by 5 bases. The CDR3 sequence is 15 residues long. The CDR3 DNA reads TGTGCCTTTTTTACTCCGGGACAGCTGAATGAAAAACTGTTTTTT. Protein sequence: CAFFTPGQLNEKLFF.

By its share, this clonotype is medium-sized. V gene TRBV18 combines with J gene TRBJ1-6, with D perhaps TRBD1 (6 bases). CDR1 is KGHSH and CDR2 is LQKENI in the germline V gene. V lost 3 bases, J lost 5 bases, and 11 bases lay in between. The CDR3 totals 15 residues. The CDR3 is CASSPGTQDNSPLHF. The CDR3 coding sequence is TGTGCCAGCTCACCGGGGACACAAGATAATTCACCCCTCCACTTT.

This clonotype is medium-sized (0.01 to 0.1%) within its sample. The chain employs TRBV10-3 and TRBJ2-2; the match to TRBD2 covers 7 bases. This CDR3 comprises 15 residues. Germline assignment: CDR1 ENHRY and CDR2 SYGVKD. V shed 6 bases and J 6 bases; nucleotides not matched to a gene: 10. The CDR3: CAISPPGLDAGELFF. As DNA, the CDR3 is TGTGCCATCAGCCCTCCCGGACTAGATGCCGGGGAGCTGTTTTTT.

This clonotype is medium-sized in the sample. V gene TRBV10-3 combines with J gene TRBJ1-2, with a tentative D call TRBD1 (6 bases). This CDR3 spans 12 amino acids. Germline assignment: CDR1 ENHRY and CDR2 SYGVKD. V was shortened by 4 bases and J by 3 bases, with 6 bases between the two germline ends. As DNA, the CDR3 is TGTGCCATCAGTGCAGGGGACTATGGCTACACCTTC. Protein product: CAISAGDYGYTF.

By frequency in the sample, this clonotype is medium-sized. The gene calls are TRBV4-1 and TRBJ1-2; 7 nucleotides match TRBD1. The CDR3 totals 19 residues. Looked up from germline, CDR1 is MGHRA and CDR2 is YSYEKL. V was pared by 2 bases and J by 0 bases, with 15 bases of the junction left unmatched. The chain's CDR3 is CASSQWEGNRGYSNYGYTF. The DNA for the CDR3 is TGCGCCAGCAGCCAATGGGAGGGCAACAGGGGTTACTCTAACTATGGCTACACCTTC.